This section outlines one T cell receptor beta chain sequence together with its context. Its antigen is as yet unknown. Given a far larger clone just one base away, this is likely a sequencing read error. Each CDR3 protein is one row after TCRdb ran MiXCR on the reads. Of about 900,000 distinct CDR3 sequences in the sample, around 32% were seen once. Trimming pared 1 base from V and 6 bases from J, leaving 4 bases between. The CDR3 length is 11 residues. From germline, CDR1 is SGHTA and CDR2 FQGNSA. These data are taken from a study of T cell repertoires in cytomegalovirus infection. Overall study context: Selection of CMV epitopes for the study included recently identified HLA-C-restricted and well-studied HLA-B-restricted ones. Both CMV infection and a matching HLA type were indicated by public TCR beta signatures. The study's findings and limits: The response measured ex vivo was dominated by TCR beta clonotypes (HLA-C-restricted and CMV-specific). The cumulative frequency of public TCR beta families distinguished individuals who carried CMV together with the relevant HLA.

This specimen consisted of cultured CD8+ T cells from PBMCs, obtained from culture after CMV antigen stimulation. This TCR came from a human donor in good health (CMV status not recorded). Some clones in this sample may be carry-over from other donors' samples. The rearrangement links TRBV7-2 to TRBJ2-7; the D is unclear. CDR3 in amino acids: CTSSLGGEQYV. The CDR3 region has the DNA TGTACCAGCAGCTTAGGTGGCGAGCAGTACGTC.